This T cell receptor beta chain was captured in a study of shared clonotypes between healthy human individuals. Study in general: Each donor contributed plates that comprised three CD4 naive, three CD4 memory, two CD8 naive and one CD8 memory.

Study donors comprised healthy, HIV-negative adults devoid of recent acute infection or vaccination. Method: immunoSEQ multiplex PCR; TCRdb's copy keeps in-frame clones and lacks some. The sample includes about 640,000 clones, 72% of them seen just once. Trimming took 1 base from V and 7 from J, leaving 13 bases between them. This CDR3 is built from 14 residues. Looked up from germline, CDR1 is MGHDK and CDR2 is SYGVNS. This TCR was sampled from a woman aged 30 to 39 in good health. Sequenced: memory CD4+ T cells sorted from blood. Noted subset: CD45RA-negative fraction. The chain couples TRBV25-1 to TRBJ2-5, with a weak D call TRBD2 (6 bases). The CDR3 DNA sequence: TGTGCCAGCAGTGAATCTGGAGCCGGGGGGACCCAGTACTTC. This gives the protein CASSESGAGGTQYF.